This T cell receptor (beta chain) was recovered during a study of CD8 T cells in ankylosing spondylitis. MiXCR, applied by TCRdb to the 5' RACE reads, yields one record per CDR3 protein. The sample holds 100,000 or so distinct CDR3 sequences, approximately 25% seen once. CDR1 is DFQATT, CDR2 SNEGSKA, per germline (reference sequence). The CDR3 length is 14 residues. Trimming shortened V by 2 bases and J by 7 bases, and 17 bases separated the two germline ends. The table lists this clonotype with a few counts. Sequencing input: synovial fluid, either unsorted or a sorted T cell fraction (not recorded which). The receptor was derived from a male donor with ankylosing spondylitis. The chain has TRBV20-1 and TRBJ1-2, with D maybe TRBD1 (5 bases). The CDR3 loop reads CSARNSSPGGGYTF. DNA of the CDR3: TGCAGTGCTAGAAACAGTTCCCCGGGGGGTGGCTACACCTTC.